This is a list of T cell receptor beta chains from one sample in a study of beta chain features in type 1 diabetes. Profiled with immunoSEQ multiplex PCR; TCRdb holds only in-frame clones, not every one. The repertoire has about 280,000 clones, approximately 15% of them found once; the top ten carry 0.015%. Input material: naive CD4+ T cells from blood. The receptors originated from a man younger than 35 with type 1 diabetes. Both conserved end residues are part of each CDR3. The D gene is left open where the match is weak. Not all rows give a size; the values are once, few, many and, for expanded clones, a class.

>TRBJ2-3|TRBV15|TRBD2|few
TGTGCCACGGGGGGAGGGTATCAAGATACGCAGTATTTT
CATGGGYQDTQYF
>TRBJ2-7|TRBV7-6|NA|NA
TGTGCCAGCAGCTCCAGGACCTACGAGCAGTACTTC
CASSSRTYEQYF
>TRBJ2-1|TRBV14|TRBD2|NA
TGTGCCAGCAGCCGGACTAGCGGGAGCCATGAGCAGTTCTTC
CASSRTSGSHEQFF
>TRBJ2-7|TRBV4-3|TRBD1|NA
TGCGCCAGCAGCCGAAGGGACAGTACTAACTACGAGCAGTACTTC
CASSRRDSTNYEQYF
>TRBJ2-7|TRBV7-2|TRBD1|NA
TGTGCCAGCAGCTTCGGACAGGGGGCCCACGAGCAGTACTTC
CASSFGQGAHEQYF
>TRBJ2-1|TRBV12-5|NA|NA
TGTGCTAGTGGTTTGGCCGGACACGATGAGCAGTTCTTC
CASGLAGHDEQFF
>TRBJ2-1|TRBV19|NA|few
TGTGCCACCGGACTGGGAGGAGTATACAATGAGCAGTTCTTC
CATGLGGVYNEQFF
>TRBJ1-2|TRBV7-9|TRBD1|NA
TGTGCCAGCACCCCAGGGGGCTATGGCTACACCTTC
CASTPGGYGYTF
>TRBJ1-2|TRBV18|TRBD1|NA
TGTGCCAGCTCACCAGCCCCGACAGGGGGCAGGTATGGCTACACCTTC
CASSPAPTGGRYGYTF
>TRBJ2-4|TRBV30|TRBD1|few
TGTGCCTGGAGTGTTTACAGGGGGCCGGCAAACATTCAGTACTTC
CAWSVYRGPANIQYF
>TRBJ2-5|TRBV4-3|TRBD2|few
TGCGCCAGCAGCCAAGACGGGGGGGAGACCCAGTACTTC
CASSQDGGETQYF
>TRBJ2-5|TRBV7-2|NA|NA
TGTGCCAGCAGCTTAGGCAGGCTGCAGACCCAGTACTTC
CASSLGRLQTQYF
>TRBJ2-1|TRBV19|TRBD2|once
TGTGCCAGTAGTTTACTAGCGGGAAGGCGCGATGAGCAGTTCTTC
CASSLLAGRRDEQFF
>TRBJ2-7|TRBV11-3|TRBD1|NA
TGTGCCAGCAGCAAGGGGACAGCCCCCTACGAGCAGTACTTC
CASSKGTAPYEQYF